This T cell receptor (beta chain) was recorded in a study of CD8 T cell repertoires and HIV-1 epitope variants. For the study at large: Controls included no peptide, Ebola AY9 epitope, and a CMV, EBV, flu pool.

In its sample, this clone ranks as medium-sized. The target antigen is unknown. The CDR3 is 16 residues long. V dropped 5 bases and J dropped 5; count of bases not matched to a gene: 9. The germline CDR1 and CDR2 sequences are MNHNY and SVGAGI (reference sequence). The table came from immunoSEQ multiplex PCR; TCRdb's copy has only in-frame clones and leaves some out. Here the sample spans 6,000 to 8,000 clones, 65% to 70% being singletons. The receptor comes from a male donor with HIV. The chain combines TRBV6-6 with TRBJ2-5; TRBD1 aligns across 12 bases. The sequenced material came from cultured CD8+ T cells derived from PBMCs. DNA for the CDR3: TGTGCCAGCAGTCAGGGACAGGGGGCGTTTTCCGAGACCCAGTACTTC. It codes for CASSQGQGAFSETQYF.